This TCR beta chain was sequenced for a study of long-term antiretroviral therapy in people with HIV (dated by TCRdb to the early 2020s). Turning to the overall study: The earliest samples were collected roughly a decade before the 2015 WHO recommendation for immediate ART, at a time when ART was usually postponed until CD4 counts fell. A retrospective serial study tested whether changes in peripheral blood TRB repertoire composition and diversity were associated with ART initiation and durable HIV suppression. No cross-contamination during QIAcube processing turned up in test extractions that ran a monoclonal T-cell line alongside about 35 polyclonal samples. Of the roughly 30 participants with HIV, about a dozen were female. The cohort contributed fewer than 200 cryopreserved PBMC samples from about 33 adults with confirmed HIV infection, collected serially over a mean of approximately 6 years (range 1-12).

This clone has only one observation. This clone's antigen is unknown. Base qualities were left out, and no much larger clone turns up one base away. To be included, a participant needed at least one PBMC sample from before ART initiation plus at least two post-ART samples. Every participant with HIV received treatment in the United States of America. Before DNA extraction, cryopreserved samples of 1-10 million PBMC were thawed and washed. At the time of the earliest PBMC sample, participants with HIV were aged between roughly 20 and 55 years. PBMC samples from each participant spanned 1-4 timepoints before ART initiation and 2-8 timepoints after ART initiation, with a median of 7 samples. Serial HIV viral load, CD4+ T-cell count, ART history and demographic data were obtained for every participant. A Qiagen kit on a QIAcube was used to extract genomic DNA from unsorted PBMC, with samples processed in batches of 12.

Sequencing of the TRB variable region was done with the immunoSEQ hsTCRB v3.0 assay at survey level resolution. A depth of 40,000-50,000 T-cell genomes per sample was targeted for TRB sequencing. Pooled TRB libraries were sequenced on an Illumina MiSeq with a v3 150-cycle kit. As for how the authors treated the data: Repertoire analysis was performed in R inside a reproducible Nextflow workflow that covered QC, data transformation and analysis. Custom analyses were implemented in LymphoSeq2, an R package for AIRR-Seq data exploration. After excluding several samples that yielded fewer than 5000 total TRB sequences, 150 to 200 HIV repertoires remained for analysis. Among the approximately 200 retained HIV repertoires, about 60 were collected before ART initiation and around 130 were collected after ART initiation. Repertoires were downsampled to 5000 TRB nucleotide sequences, and summary statistics were averaged over 100 downsampling iterations. TRB sequences were retained for analysis only if CDR3 regions of at least seven amino acids were present. A Shannon entropy-derived clonality score and the Gini coefficient were used to measure diversity. In the repertoire networks, any two of the top 5000 CDR3 amino acid sequences were connected whenever the two sequences differed by an edit distance of one. GLIPH2 predicted antigen specificity groups and MHC restriction for TRB CDR3 amino acid sequences. To flag known associations with CMV, EBV, HIV or tissue antigens, CDR3 amino acid sequences were compared against VDJdb and McPAS-TCR. Pre-ART, post-ART and control groups were compared with Wilcoxon signed-rank tests and Holm-Bonferroni correction. TCRdb re-hosts the immuneACCESS table, in-frame sequences only. Its copies lack some clones; in the studies checked, an unresolved V gene accounts for under half of them, and the cause for the rest is not known. Clonal size and the V and J genes are those of that table, whereas D and trimming came from the DNA. Present in this sample are around 22,000 clones, approximately 82% of which were seen just once. The ten largest clones represent about a fifth of the sample.

The CDR3 spans 15 residues, from the cysteine through the phenylalanine. The read is trimmed to its CDR3 DNA, 45 bases read in frame from base 1. According to the germline V gene (reference sequence), CDR1 reads SGHAT and CDR2 reads FQDESV. A distance of 12 bases separates the germline ends of V and J, which lose 0 bases and 5 bases respectively. Broader findings and caveats from the paper: ART initiation was associated with a significant increase in TRB diversity, but diversity stayed significantly below transplant donor controls even after long-term ART. The repertoire was dominated across all time points by expanded TRB clones identified before ART initiation, although this dominance was seen to fluctuate and to decrease in many PLHIV after ART. The samples span the years 2004 to 2017, and the ART regimens used at that time may not be as effective as current regimens. Compared with controls, HIV repertoires had narrower CDR3 length ranges, and the network structure pointed to an antigen-experienced repertoire that shifted only slightly toward naive after ART. Unsorted PBMC were profiled instead of sorted CD4+ and CD8+ T cells because pre-ART samples had limited cell numbers. Inferences about post-ART repertoire changes were limited because no data were available on ART adherence, viral resistance or therapy changes. Owing to limited PBMC availability, only the TCR beta chain was sequenced, without alpha chain pairing.

The rearrangement joined TRBV11-1 to TRBJ2-3; no confident D gene assignment can be made. This TCR was sampled from a man between 18 and 29 years old with HIV. The sequencing here drew on unsorted PBMCs, taken 0.1 years before starting antiretroviral therapy. The DNA sequence is TGTGCCAGCAGCTTAGCGGATTATTTAGGAGATACGCAGTATTTT. Its protein is CASSLADYLGDTQYF.